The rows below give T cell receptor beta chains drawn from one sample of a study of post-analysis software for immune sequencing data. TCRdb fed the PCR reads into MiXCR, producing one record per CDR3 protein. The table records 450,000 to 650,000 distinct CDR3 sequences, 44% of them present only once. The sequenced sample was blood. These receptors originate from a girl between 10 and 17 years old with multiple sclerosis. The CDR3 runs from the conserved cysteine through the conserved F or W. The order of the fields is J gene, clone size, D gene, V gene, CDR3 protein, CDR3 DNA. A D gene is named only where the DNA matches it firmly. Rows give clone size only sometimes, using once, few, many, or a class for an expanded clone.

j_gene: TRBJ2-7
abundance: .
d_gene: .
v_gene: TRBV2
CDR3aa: CASREVHEQYF
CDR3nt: TGTGCCAGCAGGGAGGTCCACGAGCAGTACTTC

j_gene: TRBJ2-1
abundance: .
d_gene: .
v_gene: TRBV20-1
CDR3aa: CSARDNKGLADEQFF
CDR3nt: TGCAGTGCTAGAGATAATAAGGGGTTAGCAGATGAGCAGTTCTTC

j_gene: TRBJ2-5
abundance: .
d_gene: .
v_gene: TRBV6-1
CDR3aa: CASRNWETQYF
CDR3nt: TGTGCCAGCAGGAACTGGGAGACCCAGTACTTC

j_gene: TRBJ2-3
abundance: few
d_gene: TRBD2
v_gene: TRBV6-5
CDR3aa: CASTPSGSPDTQYF
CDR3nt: TGTGCCAGCACCCCTAGCGGGAGCCCAGATACGCAGTATTTT

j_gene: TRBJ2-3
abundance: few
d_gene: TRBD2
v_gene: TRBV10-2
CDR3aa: CASSDSSKRGSTDTQYF
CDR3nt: TGCGCCAGCAGTGATTCGAGCAAGCGGGGGAGCACAGATACGCAGTATTTT

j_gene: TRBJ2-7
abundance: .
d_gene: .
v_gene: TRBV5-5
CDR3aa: CASSLWMGRRDEQYF
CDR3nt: TGTGCCAGCAGCTTGTGGATGGGTAGGAGGGACGAGCAGTACTTC

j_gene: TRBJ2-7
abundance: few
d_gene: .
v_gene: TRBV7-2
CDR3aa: CASSFWGNEQYF
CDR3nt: TGTGCCAGCAGCTTTTGGGGAAACGAGCAGTACTTC

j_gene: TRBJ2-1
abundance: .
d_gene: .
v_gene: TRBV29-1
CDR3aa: CSVEGYYNEQFF
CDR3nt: TGCAGCGTTGAAGGCTATTACAATGAGCAGTTCTTC

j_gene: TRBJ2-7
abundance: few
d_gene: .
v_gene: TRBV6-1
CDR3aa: CASSGHDGSYEQYF
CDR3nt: TGTGCCAGCAGTGGCCACGACGGCTCCTACGAGCAGTACTTC

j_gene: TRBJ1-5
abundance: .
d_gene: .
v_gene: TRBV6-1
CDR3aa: CASSEARGPGLPQHF
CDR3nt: TGTGCCAGCAGTGAAGCCAGGGGCCCGGGTCTACCCCAGCATTTT

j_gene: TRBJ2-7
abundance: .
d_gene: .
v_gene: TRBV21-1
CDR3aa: CASSKKGFHGQGRYEQYF
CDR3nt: TGTGCCAGCAGCAAAAAAGGATTTCATGGACAGGGTCGGTACGAGCAGTACTTC

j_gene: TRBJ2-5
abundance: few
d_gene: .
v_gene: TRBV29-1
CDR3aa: CSVGAPLQETQYF
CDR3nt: TGCAGCGTTGGAGCCCCGCTACAAGAGACCCAGTACTTC

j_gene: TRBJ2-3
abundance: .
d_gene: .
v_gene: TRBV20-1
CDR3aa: CSAPKGGPRDTQYF
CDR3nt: TGCAGTGCTCCAAAGGGGGGACCGAGAGATACGCAGTATTTT

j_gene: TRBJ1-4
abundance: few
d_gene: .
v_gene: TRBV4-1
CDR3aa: CASSRGTTNEKLFF
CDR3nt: TGCGCCAGCAGCCGAGGTACAACTAATGAAAAACTGTTTTTT

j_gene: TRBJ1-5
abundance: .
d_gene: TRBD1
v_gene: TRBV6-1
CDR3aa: CASRQTGGYKNNQPQHF
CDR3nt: TGTGCCAGCAGACAGACAGGGGGCTATAAGAACAATCAGCCCCAGCATTTT

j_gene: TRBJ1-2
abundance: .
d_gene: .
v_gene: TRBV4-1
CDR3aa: CASSQGRTARMGYGYTF
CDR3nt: TGCGCCAGCAGCCAAGGCCGGACAGCCCGGATGGGCTATGGCTACACCTTC

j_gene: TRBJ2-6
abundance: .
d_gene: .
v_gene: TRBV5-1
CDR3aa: CASRPLTGHPFVHRANVLTF
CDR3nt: TGCGCCAGCAGGCCCCTCACCGGACACCCGTTCGTACACCGGGCCAACGTCCTGACTTTC

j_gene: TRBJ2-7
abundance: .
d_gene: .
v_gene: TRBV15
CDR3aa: CATSRDQGLSYEQYF
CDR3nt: TGTGCCACCAGCAGAGATCAGGGACTTTCCTACGAGCAGTACTTC

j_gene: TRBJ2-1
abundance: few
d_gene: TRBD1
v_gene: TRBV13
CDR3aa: CASSQRTGPSYNEQFF
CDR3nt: TGTGCCAGCAGCCAGAGGACAGGGCCTTCCTACAATGAGCAGTTCTTC

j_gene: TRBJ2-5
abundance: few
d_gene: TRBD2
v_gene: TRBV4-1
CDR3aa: CASSQVLGSGGYETQYF
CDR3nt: TGCGCCAGCAGCCAAGTTCTCGGTAGCGGGGGGTACGAGACCCAGTACTTC

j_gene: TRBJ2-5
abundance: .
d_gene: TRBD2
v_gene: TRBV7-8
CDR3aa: CASSFRRIRGEQYF
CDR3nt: TGTGCCAGCAGCTTTCGACGCATCCGGGGGGAGCAGTACTTC

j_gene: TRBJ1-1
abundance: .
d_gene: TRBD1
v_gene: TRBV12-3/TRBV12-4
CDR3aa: CASRPTGTANTEAFF
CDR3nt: TGTGCCAGCAGGCCTACCGGGACAGCAAACACTGAAGCTTTCTTT

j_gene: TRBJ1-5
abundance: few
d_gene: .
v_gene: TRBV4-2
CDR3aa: CASSGASNQPQHF
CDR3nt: TGTGCCAGCAGCGGGGCTTCCAATCAGCCCCAGCATTTT

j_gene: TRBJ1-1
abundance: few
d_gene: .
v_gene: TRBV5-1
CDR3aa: CASSLDGRANTEAFF
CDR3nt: TGCGCCAGCAGCTTGGACGGTAGGGCGAACACTGAAGCTTTCTTT

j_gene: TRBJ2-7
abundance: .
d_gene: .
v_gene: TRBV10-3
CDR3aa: CAISESRTLGEQYF
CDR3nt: TGTGCCATCAGTGAGTCGAGGACACTGGGGGAGCAGTACTTC

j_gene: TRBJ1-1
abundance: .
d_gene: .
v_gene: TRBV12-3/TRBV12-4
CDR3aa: CASRVLKGTEAFF
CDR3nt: TGTGCCAGCCGCGTGCTGAAGGGGACTGAAGCTTTCTTT

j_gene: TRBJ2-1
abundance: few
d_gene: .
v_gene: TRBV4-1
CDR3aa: CASSGMGLDNEQFF
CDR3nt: TGCGCCAGCAGCGGGATGGGGTTGGACAATGAGCAGTTCTTC

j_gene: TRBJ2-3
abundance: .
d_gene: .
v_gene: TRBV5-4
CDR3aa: CASSKTLDYLSTDTQYF
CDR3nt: TGTGCCAGCAGCAAAACCCTCGACTACCTTAGCACAGATACGCAGTATTTT

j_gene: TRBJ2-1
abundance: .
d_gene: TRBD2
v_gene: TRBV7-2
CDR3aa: CASSLILAGANEQFF
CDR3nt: TGTGCCAGCAGCTTAATACTAGCGGGGGCTAATGAGCAGTTCTTC

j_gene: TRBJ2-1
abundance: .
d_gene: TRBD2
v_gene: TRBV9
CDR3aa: CASSGGTRPYNEQFF
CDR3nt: TGTGCCAGCAGCGGCGGGACTAGACCCTACAATGAGCAGTTCTTC

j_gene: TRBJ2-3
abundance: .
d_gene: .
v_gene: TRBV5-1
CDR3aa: CASSLGPLSSTDTQYF
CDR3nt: TGCGCCAGCAGCTTAGGACCCCTATCTAGCACAGATACGCAGTATTTT

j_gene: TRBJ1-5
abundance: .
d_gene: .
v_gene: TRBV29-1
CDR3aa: CSAKPTGQNQPQHF
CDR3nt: TGCAGCGCAAAACCGACAGGCCAAAATCAGCCCCAGCATTTT

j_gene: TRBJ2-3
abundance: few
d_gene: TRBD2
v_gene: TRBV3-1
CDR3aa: CASSQDRGTSGGSDTQYF
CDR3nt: TGTGCCAGCAGCCAAGATCGGGGGACTAGCGGGGGATCAGATACGCAGTATTTT

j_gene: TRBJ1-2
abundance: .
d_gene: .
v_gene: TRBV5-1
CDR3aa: CASSLEGSSGGYTF
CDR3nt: TGCGCCAGCAGCTTGGAAGGGTCCTCGGGTGGCTACACCTTC

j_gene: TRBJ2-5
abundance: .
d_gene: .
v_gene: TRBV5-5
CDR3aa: CASSLVLGGRNQETQYF
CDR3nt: TGTGCCAGCAGCTTGGTGTTGGGAGGACGAAATCAAGAGACCCAGTACTTC

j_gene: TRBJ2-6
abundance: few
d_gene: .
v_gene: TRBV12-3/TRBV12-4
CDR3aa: CASSPPWVSSGANVLTF
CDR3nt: TGTGCCAGCAGTCCCCCCTGGGTGAGCTCTGGGGCCAACGTCCTGACTTTC

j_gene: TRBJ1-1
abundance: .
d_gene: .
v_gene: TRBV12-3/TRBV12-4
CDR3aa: CASKESQGNTEAFF
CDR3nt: TGTGCCAGCAAAGAATCCCAGGGGAACACTGAAGCTTTCTTT

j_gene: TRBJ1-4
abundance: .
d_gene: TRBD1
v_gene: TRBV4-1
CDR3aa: CASSQHRGGEEKLFF
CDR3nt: TGCGCCAGCAGCCAACACAGGGGGGGAGAAGAAAAACTGTTTTTT

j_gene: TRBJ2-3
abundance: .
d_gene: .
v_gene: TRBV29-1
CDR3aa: CSVDRGAETQYF
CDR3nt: TGCAGCGTTGACCGGGGGGCAGAGACGCAGTATTTT

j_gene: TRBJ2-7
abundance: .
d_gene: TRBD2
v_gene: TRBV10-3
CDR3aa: CAIRGTGGLDEQYF
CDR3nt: TGTGCCATCAGAGGGACGGGGGGATTGGACGAGCAGTACTTC

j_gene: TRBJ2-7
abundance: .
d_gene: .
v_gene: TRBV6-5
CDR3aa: CASSYSADYEQYF
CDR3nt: TGTGCCAGCAGTTACTCGGCGGACTACGAGCAGTACTTC

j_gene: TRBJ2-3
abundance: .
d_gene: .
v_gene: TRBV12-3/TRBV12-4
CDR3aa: CASSSSSGDTEYF
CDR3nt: TGTGCCAGCAGTTCATCGAGCGGAGATACGGAGTATTTT

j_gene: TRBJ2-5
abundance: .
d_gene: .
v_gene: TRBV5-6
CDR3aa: CASSLASVETQYF
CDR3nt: TGTGCCAGCAGCTTGGCCAGTGTGGAGACCCAGTACTTC

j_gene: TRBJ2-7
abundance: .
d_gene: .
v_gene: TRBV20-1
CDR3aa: CSTRGREYEQYF
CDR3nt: TGCAGTACTAGAGGTAGAGAGTACGAGCAGTACTTC

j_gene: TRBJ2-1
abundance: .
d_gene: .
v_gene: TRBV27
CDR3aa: CASRAPGGHEQFF
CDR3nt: TGTGCCAGCAGAGCCCCGGGGGGCCATGAGCAGTTCTTC

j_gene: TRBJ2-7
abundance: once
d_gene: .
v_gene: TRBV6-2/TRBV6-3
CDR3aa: CASSYSVRGGEQYF
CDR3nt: TGTGCCAGCAGTTACTCGGTCAGGGGTGGCGAGCAGTACTTC